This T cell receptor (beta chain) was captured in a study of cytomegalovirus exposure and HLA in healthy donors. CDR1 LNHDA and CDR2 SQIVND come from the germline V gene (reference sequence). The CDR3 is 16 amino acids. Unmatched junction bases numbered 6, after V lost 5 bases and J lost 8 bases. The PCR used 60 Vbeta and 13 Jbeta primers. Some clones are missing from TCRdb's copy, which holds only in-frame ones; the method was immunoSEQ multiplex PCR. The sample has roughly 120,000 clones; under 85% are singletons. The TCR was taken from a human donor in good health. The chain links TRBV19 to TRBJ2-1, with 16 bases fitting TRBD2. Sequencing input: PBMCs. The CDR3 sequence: CASSWTGTSGRDEQFF. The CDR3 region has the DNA TGTGCCAGTAGTTGGACCGGGACTAGCGGGAGGGATGAGCAGTTCTTC.